This TCR beta chain originates from a study of human thymus T cells. A word on this clone: What it binds is unknown.

Regarding the study as a whole: Use of V and J genes seemed skewed within the thymic and blood repertoires. Unrelated individuals reportedly shared highly overlapping thymic TCR repertoires.

This CDR3 is 13 amino acids long. The germline V gene has CDR1 MDHEN and CDR2 SYDVKM. V dropped 6 bases and J dropped 6; count of bases not matched to a gene: 3. It was from resections taken during corrective heart surgery that the thymus tissue came. Serving as donors were healthy Finnish infants, each of whom was having open corrective surgery for congenital heart defects. Using immunoSEQ multiplex PCR, the repertoire was profiled, and TCRdb retains in-frame clones only, with some absent. Counted here are about 120,000 clones, about 93% occurring once; the ten biggest clones make up more than 0.02%.

This TCR was recovered from a boy under two years old with a congenital heart defect but otherwise immunologically healthy. The J gene is TRBJ1-2, the V gene TRBV28; 11 nucleotides align to TRBD1. Sequenced input: thymus tissue. For the CDR3, the DNA is TGTGCCAGCAGCAGGGGACAGGGGGATGGCTACACCTTC. Translation: CASSRGQGDGYTF.